Listed here are 19 T cell receptor beta chains from one sample, sequenced in a study of vaccination and CD4 T cells after COVID-19. The sample's treatment: approximately 9-day PBMC culture with coronavirus spike peptide pools or control peptides (ViraFEST assay). Which antigens these TCRs recognize remains unknown. Cultured CD4+ T cells had their DNA profiled by the Oncomine TCR Beta short-read assay. TCRdb recomputed calls from the PCR reads with MiXCR, one row per CDR3 protein. The profile shows approximately 15,000 distinct CDR3 sequences, more than 25% of them singletons. Sequencing used cultured CD4+ T cells from blood. These receptors all stem from a human donor with COVID-19.

The chain employs TRBV20-1 and TRBJ2-1; 11 bases are shared with TRBD2. With 0 bases clipped from V and 7 bases from J, the junction kept 8 bases outside the gene matches. The CDR3 consists of 16 residues. CDR1 and CDR2 (germline): DFQATT, SNEGSKA (reference sequence). CDR3 DNA sequence: TGCAGTGCTAGAGATCGAGTAGCGGGGGGGCTGAATGAGCAGTTCTTC. As protein: CSARDRVAGGLNEQFF.

CDR3 DNA: TGCGCCAGCAGCATGGGACAGGGTTTAGTCGAGCAGTACTTC. It specifies CASSMGQGLVEQYF. This chain joins TRBV5-1 and TRBJ2-7; 9 bases are a match to TRBD1. This CDR3 contains 14 residues. CDR1 SGHRS and CDR2 YFSETQ come from the germline V gene. V dropped 4 bases and J dropped 6; count of bases not matched to a gene: 8.

The sample holds a few counts of this clonotype. V gene TRBV6-2 or TRBV6-3 combines with J gene TRBJ2-5, with TRBD1 matching over 10 bases. V lost 5 bases and J lost 4; bases outside the gene matches: 10. CDR3 length: 16 amino acids. Germline values: CDR1 MNHEY, CDR2 SVGEGT. The CDR3, as DNA: TGTGCCAGCAGTACCGGGACAGGGGCTGAAAGAGAGACCCAGTACTTC. Amino acid sequence: CASSTGTGAERETQYF.

This sequence joins TRBV6-1 and TRBJ2-1; D possibly matches TRBD1 or TRBD2 (5 bases each). This CDR3 is built from 15 residues. The V and J ends lost 5 bases and 6 bases respectively, with 17 bases between them. The germline V gene has CDR1 MNHNS and CDR2 SASEGT. DNA of the CDR3: TGTGCCAGCAGTACCGGTGGGGGTCGGCCCAATGAGCAGTTCTTC. It translates to CASSTGGGRPNEQFF.

In this sample, this clonotype turned up a few times. The chain has TRBV2 and TRBJ1-2; 8 nucleotides align to TRBD1. The CDR3 has 12 amino acids. V was clipped by 8 bases and J by 2 bases; unmatched bases: 1. The V gene's germline CDR1 is SNHLY and CDR2 FYNNEI. The CDR3 sequence: CASGTGNYGYTF. The DNA of the CDR3 is TGTGCCAGCGGGACAGGCAACTATGGCTACACCTTC.

This clonotype qualifies as medium-sized. The chain recombines TRBV24-1 with TRBJ1-5, with D unclear. In germline, CDR1 is KGHDR, CDR2 SFDVKD. The CDR3 has 13 amino acids. V was cut by 5 bases and J by 2 bases, with 6 bases left in between. Here the CDR3 reads CATSVSGNQPQHF. The CDR3 DNA sequence: TGTGCCACCAGTGTCTCGGGCAATCAGCCCCAGCATTTT.

This clonotype appeared a few times. The chain couples TRBV7-2 to TRBJ1-4; D is uncertain. V lost 5 bases to trimming and J lost 8 bases, with 9 bases between them. The CDR3 is 12 amino acids. CDR1 is SGHTA, CDR2 FQGNSA, per germline. Here the CDR3 reads CASSPGGEKLFF. In DNA, the CDR3 is TGTGCCAGCAGCCCCGGTGGCGAAAAACTGTTTTTT.

This clonotype is medium-sized within its sample. This CDR3 reads CSGRRGPDNSPLHF. The CDR3 DNA sequence: TGCAGTGGACGTAGGGGGCCCGATAATTCACCCCTCCACTTT. The V gene is TRBV20-1, the J gene TRBJ1-6, with 7 bases that match TRBD1. CDR1 is DFQATT, CDR2 SNEGSKA, per germline (reference sequence). Trimming cost V 7 bases and J 5 bases; bases outside gene matches: 8. CDR3 length equals 14 residues.

This chain connects TRBV20-1 to TRBJ2-1; TRBD2 matches 9 bases. The junction had 7 bases not matched to a gene; V was cut back by 5 bases and J by 5 bases. The CDR3 extends over 14 amino acids. In germline, CDR1 is DFQATT, CDR2 SNEGSKA (reference sequence). The CDR3 protein is CSADASGENNEQFF. The CDR3 region has the DNA TGCAGTGCTGACGCTAGCGGGGAGAACAATGAGCAGTTCTTC.

The sample holds a few counts of this clonotype. The chain carries TRBV20-1 and TRBJ2-7; 9 nucleotides match TRBD2. This CDR3 spans 13 amino acids. Trimming removed 8 bases from V and 2 bases from J; junction bases left unmatched: 7. Germline V lookup: CDR1 DFQATT, CDR2 SNEGSKA (reference sequence). This chain's CDR3 is CSPTLAGTYEQYF. The CDR3 DNA follows: TGCAGTCCAACCCTAGCGGGGACCTACGAGCAGTACTTC.

The J gene is TRBJ1-1, the V gene TRBV11-3, with a tentative D call TRBD1 (5 bases). Trimming left V 5 bases short and J 1 base short, with 20 bases between. Germline V gene lookup returns CDR1 SGHNT and CDR2 YENEEA. The CDR3 is made up of 17 amino acids. CDR3 DNA sequence: TGTGCCAGCAGCCCTAATCCCCACCGAGGGGCGAACACTGAAGCTTTCTTT. Its translation is CASSPNPHRGANTEAFF.

The J gene is TRBJ1-6, the V gene TRBV14; 9 bases are shared with TRBD1. This CDR3 has 15 residues. The germline V gene has CDR1 SGHDN and CDR2 FVKESK. The trim removed 4 bases at V and 7 bases at J, leaving 5 bases unmatched. CDR3 region: CASSPGTGRNSPLHF. The CDR3 region has the DNA TGTGCCAGCAGCCCCGGGACAGGGAGGAATTCACCCCTCCACTTT.

The chain recombines TRBV4-1 with TRBJ2-1, with a tentative D call TRBD2 (5 bases). This CDR3 region has 17 residues. The ends were cut back, 1 base at V and 0 bases at J, with 13 bases in the middle. The V gene's germline CDR1 is MGHRA and CDR2 YSYEKL. CDR3 sequence reads: CASSQGLALSSYNEQFF. The CDR3 nucleotides are TGCGCCAGCAGCCAAGGTCTAGCCCTCAGCTCCTACAATGAGCAGTTCTTC.

J is TRBJ2-5 and V is TRBV12-3 or TRBV12-4; no definite D call. The length of the CDR3 is 14 residues. V was clipped by 6 bases and J by 1 base, with 12 bases between them. In DNA, the CDR3 is TGTGCCAGCAGATATCAGGCGCTCCAAGAGACCCAGTACTTC. Its translation: CASRYQALQETQYF.

This clonotype was observed a handful of times. The chain is built from TRBV7-2 and TRBJ2-5; D remains ambiguous. Germline V gives CDR1 SGHTA, CDR2 FQGNSA. Trimming took off 3 bases at V and 4 bases at J, with 9 bases between the two ends. This CDR3 comprises 13 residues. The CDR3 DNA follows: TGTGCCAGCAGCTTTACGTCGACAGAGACCCAGTACTTC. This gives the protein CASSFTSTETQYF.

The chain carries TRBV7-2 and TRBJ2-5; D remains ambiguous. Germline V gene sequence: CDR1 SGHTA, CDR2 FQGNSA. There are 13 residues in the CDR3. The V end lost 3 bases, the J end lost 5 bases, and 10 bases lay between the germline ends. The CDR3 loop reads CASSFRLTETQYF. In DNA form, the CDR3 reads TGTGCCAGCAGCTTTCGACTGACCGAGACCCAGTACTTC.

This chain links TRBV2 with TRBJ2-1, with D possibly being TRBD1 (5 bases). Looked up from germline, CDR1 is SNHLY and CDR2 is FYNNEI. The length of the CDR3 is 15 residues. V was shortened by 4 bases and J by 8 bases, with 18 bases between the two germline ends. The CDR3 here is CASSVGRAYGDEQFF. The CDR3 region has the DNA TGTGCCAGCAGTGTTGGCAGGGCTTATGGCGATGAGCAGTTCTTC. Filled out from reference TRBV2 and TRBJ2-1, the complete variable domain reads EPEVTQTPSHQVTQMGQEVILRCVPISNHLYFYWYRQILGQKVEFLVSFYNNEISEKSEIFDDQFSVERPDGSNFTLKIRSTKLEDSAMYFCASSVGRAYGDEQFFGPGTRLTVL.

This clonotype was seen more than once but under ten times. The gene calls are TRBV7-2 and TRBJ2-4; 9 bases line up with TRBD2. Germline V lookup: CDR1 SGHTA, CDR2 FQGNSA. CDR3 size: 18 residues. Unmatched junction bases numbered 11, after V lost 5 bases and J lost 0 bases. The CDR3 protein is CASSPGSSGTIAKNIQYF. The CDR3 DNA sequence: TGTGCCAGCAGCCCGGGATCTAGCGGGACGATAGCCAAAAACATTCAGTACTTC.

This clonotype was counted between two and nine times. The V call is TRBV7-2, the J call TRBJ2-7, with 10 bases identical to TRBD2. After removal of 5 bases from V and 7 bases from J, the junction contained 11 bases not matched to a gene. The CDR3 has 15 amino acids. Germline-derived CDR1 and CDR2 are SGHTA and FQGNSA. CDR3: CASSLLSGGAGEQYF. The DNA of the CDR3 is TGTGCCAGCAGCCTACTGAGCGGGGGGGCCGGAGAGCAGTACTTC.